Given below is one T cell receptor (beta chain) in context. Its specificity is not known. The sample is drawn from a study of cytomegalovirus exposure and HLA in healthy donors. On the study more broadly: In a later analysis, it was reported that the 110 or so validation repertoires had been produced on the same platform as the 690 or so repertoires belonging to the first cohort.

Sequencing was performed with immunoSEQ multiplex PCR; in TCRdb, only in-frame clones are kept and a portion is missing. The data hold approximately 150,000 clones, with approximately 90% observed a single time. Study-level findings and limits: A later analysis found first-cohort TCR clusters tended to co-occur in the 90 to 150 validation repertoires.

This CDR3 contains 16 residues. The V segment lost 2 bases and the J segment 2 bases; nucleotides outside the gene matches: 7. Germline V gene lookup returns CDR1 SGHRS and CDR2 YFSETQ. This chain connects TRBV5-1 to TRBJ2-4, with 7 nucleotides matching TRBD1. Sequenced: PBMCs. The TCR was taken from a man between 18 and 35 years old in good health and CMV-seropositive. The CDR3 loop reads CASSFGQEFTKNIQYF. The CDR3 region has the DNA TGCGCCAGCAGCTTCGGACAGGAATTCACCAAAAACATTCAGTACTTC. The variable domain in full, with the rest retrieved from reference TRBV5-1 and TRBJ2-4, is KAGVTQTPRYLIKTRGQQVTLSCSPISGHRSVSWYQQTPGQGLQFLFEYFSETQRNKGNFPGRFSGRQFSNSRSEMNVSTLELGDSALYLCASSFGQEFTKNIQYFGAGTRLSVL.